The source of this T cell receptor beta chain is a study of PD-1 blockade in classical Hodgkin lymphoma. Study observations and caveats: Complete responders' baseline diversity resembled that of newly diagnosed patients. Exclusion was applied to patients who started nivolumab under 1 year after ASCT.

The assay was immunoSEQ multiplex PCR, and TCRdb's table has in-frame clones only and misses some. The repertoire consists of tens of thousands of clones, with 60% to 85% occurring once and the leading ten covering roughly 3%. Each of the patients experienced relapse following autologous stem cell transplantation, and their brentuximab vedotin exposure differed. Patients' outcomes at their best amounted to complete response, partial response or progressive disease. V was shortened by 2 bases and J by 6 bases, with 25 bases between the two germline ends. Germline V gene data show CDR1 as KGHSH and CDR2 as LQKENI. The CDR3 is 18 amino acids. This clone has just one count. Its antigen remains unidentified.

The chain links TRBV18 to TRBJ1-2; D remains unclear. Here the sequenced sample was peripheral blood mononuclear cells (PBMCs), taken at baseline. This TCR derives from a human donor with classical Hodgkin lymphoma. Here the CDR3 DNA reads TGTGCCAGCTCACCAAGTGAGAGTGTGGGGATTGAGTGGGATGGCTACACCTTC. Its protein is CASSPSESVGIEWDGYTF.